This T cell receptor (beta chain) was sequenced during a study of blood T cell repertoires in COVID-19. Overall study context: Italy, Spain and the United States were the sources of the convalescent and acute COVID-19 samples.

Germline V gene lookup returns CDR1 KGHSH and CDR2 LQKENI. The V segment lost 4 bases and the J segment 7 bases; nucleotides outside the gene matches: 7. The CDR3 runs to 13 residues. Original analysis: Estimates of nucleated cell counts were drawn from the amplification of reference gene primers. This table comes from immunoSEQ multiplex PCR, and its TCRdb copy is limited to in-frame clones, with some not included. V and J calls and clone size come straight from that table; D and trimming were deduced from the DNA. The sample contains about 160,000 clones, 87% of which appear only once. Material for sequencing was peripheral blood. The chain couples TRBV18 to TRBJ2-7; 7 bases match TRBD1. The sequence derives from an older woman who had recovered from COVID-19. The CDR3 protein is CASSLYRGQEQYF. The CDR3 nucleotides read TGTGCCAGCTCACTGTACAGGGGTCAAGAGCAGTACTTC.